This T cell receptor (beta chain) was recorded in a study of cytomegalovirus exposure and HLA in healthy donors. Both 60 Vbeta primers and 13 Jbeta primers went into the PCR. The data were produced by immunoSEQ multiplex PCR, yet TCRdb's version contains in-frame clones alone and is incomplete. The sample holds approximately 100,000 clones, roughly 70% seen once. The receptor was isolated from a man in his forties in good health and CMV-seropositive. The sequencing input was PBMCs.

The CDR3 coding sequence is TGTGCCACGGCAGGGGGACTTGCGGGAGGGCCGGTTACGTACGAGCAGTACTTC. Its protein is CATAGGLAGGPVTYEQYF. This sequence joins TRBV7-8 and TRBJ2-7; 9 bases match TRBD2. Germline CDR1 and CDR2: SGHVS and FQNEAQ. This CDR3 region has 18 residues. The ends lost 10 bases at V and 4 bases at J; junction bases unmatched: 23.